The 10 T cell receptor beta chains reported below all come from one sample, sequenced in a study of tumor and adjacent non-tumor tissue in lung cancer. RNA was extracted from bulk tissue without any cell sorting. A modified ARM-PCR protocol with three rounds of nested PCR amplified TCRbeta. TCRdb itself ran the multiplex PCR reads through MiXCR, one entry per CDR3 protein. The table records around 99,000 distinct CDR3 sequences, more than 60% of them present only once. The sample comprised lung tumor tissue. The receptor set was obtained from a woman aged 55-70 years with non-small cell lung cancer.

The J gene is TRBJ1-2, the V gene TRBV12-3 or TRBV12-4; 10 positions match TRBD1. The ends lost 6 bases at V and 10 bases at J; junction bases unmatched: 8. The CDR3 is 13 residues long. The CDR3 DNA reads TGTGCCAGCAGACCGGGGACAGGGGTCGACTACACCTTC. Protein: CASRPGTGVDYTF.

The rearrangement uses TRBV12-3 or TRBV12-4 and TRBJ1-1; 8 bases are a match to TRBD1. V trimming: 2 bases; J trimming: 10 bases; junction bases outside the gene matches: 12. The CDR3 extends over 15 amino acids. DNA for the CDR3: TGTGCCAGCAGTTTATCCCAGACAGGGGTAGCTGGAGCTTTCTTT. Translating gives CASSLSQTGVAGAFF.

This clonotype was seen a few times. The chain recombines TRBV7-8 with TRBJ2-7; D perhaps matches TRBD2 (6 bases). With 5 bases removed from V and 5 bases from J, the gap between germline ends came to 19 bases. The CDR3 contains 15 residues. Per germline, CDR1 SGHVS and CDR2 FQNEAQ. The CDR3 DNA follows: TGTGCCAGCAGCCCCCGGGACTCCCCCTTCAACGAGCAGTACTTC. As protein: CASSPRDSPFNEQYF.

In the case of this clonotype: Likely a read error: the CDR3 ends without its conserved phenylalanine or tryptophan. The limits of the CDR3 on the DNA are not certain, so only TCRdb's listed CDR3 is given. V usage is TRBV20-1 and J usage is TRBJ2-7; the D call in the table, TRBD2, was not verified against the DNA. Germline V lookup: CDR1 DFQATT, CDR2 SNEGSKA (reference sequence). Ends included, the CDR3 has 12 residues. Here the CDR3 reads CSDSGQTGEQYS.

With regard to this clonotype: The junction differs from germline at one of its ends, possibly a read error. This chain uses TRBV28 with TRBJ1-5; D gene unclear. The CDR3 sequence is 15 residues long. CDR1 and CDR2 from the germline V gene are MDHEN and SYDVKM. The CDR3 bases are TGTGCCAGCAGTTCCTTAGACGGCTTCAATCAGCCCCAGCAGTTT. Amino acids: CASSSLDGFNQPQQF.

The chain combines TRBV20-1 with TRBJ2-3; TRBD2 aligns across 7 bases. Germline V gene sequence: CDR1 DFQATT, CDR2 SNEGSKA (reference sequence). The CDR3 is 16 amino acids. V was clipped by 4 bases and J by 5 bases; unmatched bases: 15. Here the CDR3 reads CSATLGLVGIEDTQYF. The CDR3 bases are TGCAGTGCTACCCTCGGACTAGTCGGAATCGAAGATACGCAGTATTTT.

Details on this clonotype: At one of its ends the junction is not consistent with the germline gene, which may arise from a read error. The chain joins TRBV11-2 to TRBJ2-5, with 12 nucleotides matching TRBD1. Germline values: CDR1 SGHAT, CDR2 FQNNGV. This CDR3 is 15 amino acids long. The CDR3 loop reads CANSSIGTGGGTRYF. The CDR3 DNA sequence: TGTGCCAACAGCTCGATAGGGACAGGGGGCGGGACCCGGTACTTC.

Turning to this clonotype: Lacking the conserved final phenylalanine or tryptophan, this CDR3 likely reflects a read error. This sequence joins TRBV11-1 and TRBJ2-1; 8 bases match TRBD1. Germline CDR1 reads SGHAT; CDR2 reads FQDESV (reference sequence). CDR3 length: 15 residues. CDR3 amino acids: CVSSLLGTGFNEQFL. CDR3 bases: TGTGTCAGCAGCTTATTGGGGACAGGTTTCAATGAACAGTTCCTC.

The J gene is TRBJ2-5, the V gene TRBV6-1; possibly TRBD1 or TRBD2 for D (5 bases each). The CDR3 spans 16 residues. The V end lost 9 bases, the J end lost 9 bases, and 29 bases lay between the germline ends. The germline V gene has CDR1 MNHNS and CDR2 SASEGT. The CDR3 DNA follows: TGTGCCAGTGCCCAAGGGATTCAGGGTGTGGTGGAGGCCCAGTACTTC. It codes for CASAQGIQGVVEAQYF.

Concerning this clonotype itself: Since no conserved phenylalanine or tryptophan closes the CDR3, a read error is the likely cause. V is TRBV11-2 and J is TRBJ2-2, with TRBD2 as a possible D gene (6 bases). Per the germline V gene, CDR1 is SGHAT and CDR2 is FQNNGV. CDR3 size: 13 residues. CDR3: CASSPRRAGELFS. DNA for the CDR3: TGTGCTAGCAGCCCTCGGAGGGCCGGGGAGCTGTTTTCT.